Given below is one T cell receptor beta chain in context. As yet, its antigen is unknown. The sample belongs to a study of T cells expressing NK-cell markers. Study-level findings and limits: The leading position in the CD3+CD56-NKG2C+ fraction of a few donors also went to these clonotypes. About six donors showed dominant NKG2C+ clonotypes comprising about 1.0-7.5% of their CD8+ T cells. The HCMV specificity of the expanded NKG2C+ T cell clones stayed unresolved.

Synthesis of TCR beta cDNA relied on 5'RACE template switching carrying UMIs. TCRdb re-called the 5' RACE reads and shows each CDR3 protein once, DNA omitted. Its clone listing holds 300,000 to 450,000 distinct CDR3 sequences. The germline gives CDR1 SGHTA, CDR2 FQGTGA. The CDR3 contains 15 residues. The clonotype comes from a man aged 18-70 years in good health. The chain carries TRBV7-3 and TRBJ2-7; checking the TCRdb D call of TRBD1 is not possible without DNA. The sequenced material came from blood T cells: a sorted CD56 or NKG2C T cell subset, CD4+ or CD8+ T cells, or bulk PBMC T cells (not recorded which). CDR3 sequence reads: CASSRGQGTFYEQYF.